This TCR beta chain is drawn from a study of vaccination effects on CD4 cells after COVID-19. About the study: Post-vaccination samples were obtained at early and late time points from a few convalescent patients.

The culture ran for roughly 10 days before CD4+ T cells were isolated. The person was diagnosed with PCR-confirmed SARS-CoV-2 infection between March and December 2020. Participants got two doses of BNT162b2 or mRNA-1273 vaccine. IL-2 medium supplanted half the medium on days 3 and 7. There are a few counts of this clone. Its cognate antigen is unknown. Study-wide points: Infection-derived and vaccine-derived clones contracted markedly late after vaccination.

Libraries were prepared by immunoSEQ multiplex PCR; TCRdb keeps only in-frame clonotypes and omits some of them. Among roughly 46,000 clones listed, over 60% were seen once. The V end lost 8 bases, the J end lost 7 bases, and 14 bases lay between the germline ends. Looked up from germline, CDR1 is GTSNPN and CDR2 is SVGIG (reference sequence). The CDR3 runs 11 residues. This sequence originates from a human donor who had a prior SARS-CoV-2 infection. Here the sequenced sample was CD4+ T cells from PBMCs cultured without peptide, taken after COVID-19 vaccination. The chain combines TRBV30 with TRBJ1-2; D is possibly TRBD1 (5 bases). CDR3 sequence reads: CAQGRGTGYTF. CDR3 coding DNA: TGTGCCCAAGGGAGGGGAACTGGCTACACCTTC.